Described below is a single T cell receptor (beta chain) sequence and its context. Its antigen is currently not known. One base away lies a much larger clone, so this may be a sequencing read error. The germline V gene yields SGHRS for CDR1 and YFSETQ for CDR2. The CDR3 holds 16 amino acids from the cysteine to the phenylalanine. The DNA shown is the 48-base CDR3, in frame from base 1. In the ophthalmopathy patients, disease was moderately to severely active, with a Clinical Activity Score of 3 or more, a NOSPECS grade of 4 or more, and a duration of less than 3 months. Any patient with an uncontrolled infection, another autoimmune disease, pregnancy or lactation was excluded. Clinical symptoms, serum thyroxine and TRAb, thyroid ultrasound, and orbital computed tomography formed the basis for the diagnoses. PBMCs were separated from roughly 10 ml of fresh peripheral blood using Ficoll-Paque density gradient centrifugation. Total RNA was extracted with Trizol reagent, and quality was checked on an Agilent 2100 Bioanalyzer.

This sample stems from a study of T cells in Graves' hyperthyroidism and ophthalmopathy (dated by TCRdb to between 2019 and 2020). Regarding the study in general: Peripheral blood was collected at initial diagnosis, before any treatment. Prospective prediction of ophthalmopathy was tested in an independent validation cohort of fewer than 20 hyperthyroidism patients and some 17 patients who later progressed to ophthalmopathy. To identify distinguishing TCR V-J signatures, a discovery cohort of around 100 patients was used, comprising 43 with Graves' ophthalmopathy and some 57 with stable Graves' hyperthyroidism. Following sampling, methimazole starting at 30 mg daily was given to hyperthyroidism patients, and high-dose intravenous methylprednisolone was given to ophthalmopathy patients. The paper reports TCR Vbeta CDR3 sequencing of 130 to 150 peripheral blood samples: some 44 ophthalmopathy, fewer than 80 hyperthyroidism and roughly 17 progressor patients. The 100 discovery patients were randomly divided into training and test sets at a 7:3 ratio. The study also compared thyroid tissue and blood T-cell repertoires from 5 to 7 Graves' hyperthyroidism patients.

Amplification of TCR beta CDR3 regions was carried out from RNA transcripts. For the first round of RT-PCR on the TCR CDR3, the HTBI primer set was used together with the Qiagen OneStep RT-PCR kit. A second multiplex PCR round built the libraries, followed by size selection and purification. The libraries were sequenced on an Illumina HiSeq2000 using paired-end 100 bp reads. In the paper's pipeline: Raw data were processed with SOAPnuke, discarding reads with adapters, uncalled bases, mean Phred below 15, or no exact constant-primer or identifier match. COPE v1.2.5 was used to merge high-quality paired reads, and clonotypes were defined as unique nucleotide sequences. Clonotypes were aligned to IMGT TRBV, TRBD and TRBJ reference segments using MiTCR v1.1. Only V-J combinations with frequency above 0.0001, covering 99% to 99.2% of repertoires, were analysed. The TCS score was defined as the ratio of F50 (clonal expansion) to E x V (chaos), calculated using BLOSUM62-based TCRdist between CDR3 peptides within each V-J. Welch's t-statistics and random forest reduced roughly 540 V-J features to fewer than 15, which were used in a naive Bayes classifier (R e1071). TCRdb reworked the public reads: Q25 trimming with fastp, MiXCR clone assembly, productive beta chains retained. Rows matching on CDR3 protein sequence are summarized as one entry with the most common DNA and genes. TCRdb's processing, not the authors', yielded these V and J calls. This sample is represented by about 350,000 distinct CDR3 sequences; 13% to 15% of them were singletons. About 21% of the sample is held by the ten biggest clonotypes.

Here is what the overall study found, with its caveats: In validation, progression to ophthalmopathy was predicted by the model with 65% to 71% sensitivity and 72% to 85% specificity, a median of about 6.4 months before onset. Ophthalmopathy was separated from stable hyperthyroidism by a 13 V-J signature model, with approximately 86% sensitivity and 81% to 82% specificity obtained in cross-validation and 80%/75% obtained in testing. Blood samples also contained most of the expanded thyroid clonotypes (frequency above 0.001), which suggests that blood repertoires may reflect thyroid immune responses. No statistical method was used to fix the sample size in advance, and group allocation was not hidden from the investigators.

The TCR sequence derives from a woman in her sixties with Graves' ophthalmopathy. The sample was blood. The chain couples TRBV5-1 to TRBJ2-1; TRBD2 fits 12 bases in the junction. The CDR3 protein is CAGSAVTSGSGDEQFF. The DNA reads TGCGCCGGCAGCGCGGTGACTAGCGGGAGTGGGGATGAGCAGTTCTTC.